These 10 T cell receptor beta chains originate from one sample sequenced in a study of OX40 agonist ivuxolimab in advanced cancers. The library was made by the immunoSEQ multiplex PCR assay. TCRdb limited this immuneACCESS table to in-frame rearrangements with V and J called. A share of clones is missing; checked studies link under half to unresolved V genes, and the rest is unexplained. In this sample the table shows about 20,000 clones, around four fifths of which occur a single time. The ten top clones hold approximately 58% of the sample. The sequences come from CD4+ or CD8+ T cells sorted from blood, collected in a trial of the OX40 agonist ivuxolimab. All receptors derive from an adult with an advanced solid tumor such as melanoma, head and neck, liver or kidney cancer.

The CDR3 DNA reads TGTGCCAGCAGTTTGCTAGCGGGGGGCTGGGATACGCAGTATTTT. Translating gives CASSLLAGGWDTQYF. V and J are TRBV27 and TRBJ2-3; 11 bases map to TRBD2. Unmatched junction bases numbered 5, after V lost 3 bases and J lost 6 bases. The CDR3 covers 15 residues. Per the germline V gene, CDR1 is MNHEY and CDR2 is SMNVEV (reference sequence).

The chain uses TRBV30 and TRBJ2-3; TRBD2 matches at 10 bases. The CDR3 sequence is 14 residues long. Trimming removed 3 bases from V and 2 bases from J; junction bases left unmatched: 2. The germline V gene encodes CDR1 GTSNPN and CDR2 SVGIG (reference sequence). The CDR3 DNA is TGTGCCTGGAGGAGCGGGGGGGCCACAGATACGCAGTATTTT. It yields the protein CAWRSGGATDTQYF.

CDR3 sequence (DNA): TGTGCCACCAGCAGGTGGGGGGCGGGAGTAGGTAAGGTCTACGAGCAGTACTTC. It translates to CATSRWGAGVGKVYEQYF. The rearrangement uses TRBV15 and TRBJ2-7; D is possibly TRBD2 (7 bases). Trimming shortened V by 3 bases and J by 3 bases, and 24 bases separated the two germline ends. The CDR3 spans 18 residues. Germline CDR1 is LNHNV and CDR2 is YYDKDF (reference sequence).

This CDR3 reads CASSPDRGHWDEQFF. The CDR3 DNA follows: TGTGCCAGCAGTCCGGACAGGGGGCATTGGGATGAGCAGTTCTTC. The chain couples TRBV28 to TRBJ2-1, with 11 bases fitting TRBD1. The CDR3 is 15 amino acids. Germline V CDR1 and CDR2: MDHEN, SYDVKM. The V segment lost 5 bases and the J segment 8 bases; nucleotides outside the gene matches: 8.

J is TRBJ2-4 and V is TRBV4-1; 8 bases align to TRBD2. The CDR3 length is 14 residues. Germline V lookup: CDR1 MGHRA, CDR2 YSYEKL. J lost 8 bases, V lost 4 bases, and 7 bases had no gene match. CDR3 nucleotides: TGCGCCAGCAGCCTGGGTGGGCGGGAGGACATTCAGTACTTC. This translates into CASSLGGREDIQYF.

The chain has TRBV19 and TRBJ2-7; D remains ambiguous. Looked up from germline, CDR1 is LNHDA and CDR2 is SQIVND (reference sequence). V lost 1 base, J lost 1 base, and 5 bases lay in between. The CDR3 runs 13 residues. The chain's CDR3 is CASSIGSSYEQYF. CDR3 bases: TGTGCCAGTAGTATAGGGTCGTCCTACGAGCAGTACTTC.

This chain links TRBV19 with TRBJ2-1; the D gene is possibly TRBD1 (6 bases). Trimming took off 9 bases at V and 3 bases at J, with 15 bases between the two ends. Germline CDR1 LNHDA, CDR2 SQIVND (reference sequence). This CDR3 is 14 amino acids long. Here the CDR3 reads CASNRRGSYNEQFF. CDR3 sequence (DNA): TGTGCCAGCAACCGCAGGGGTAGCTACAATGAGCAGTTCTTC.

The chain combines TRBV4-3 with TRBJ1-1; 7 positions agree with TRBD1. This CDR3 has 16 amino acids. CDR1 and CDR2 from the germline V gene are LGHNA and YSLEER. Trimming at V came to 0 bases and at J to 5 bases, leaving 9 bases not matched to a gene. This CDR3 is CASSQEGTVGTTEAFF. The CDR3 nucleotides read TGCGCCAGCAGCCAAGAAGGGACAGTCGGGACAACTGAAGCTTTCTTT.

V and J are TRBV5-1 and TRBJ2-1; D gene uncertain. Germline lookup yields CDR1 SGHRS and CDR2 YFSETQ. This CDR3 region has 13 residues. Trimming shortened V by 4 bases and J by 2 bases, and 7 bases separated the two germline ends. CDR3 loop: CASSQPPYNEQFF. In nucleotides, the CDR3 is TGCGCCAGCAGCCAACCCCCCTACAATGAGCAGTTCTTC. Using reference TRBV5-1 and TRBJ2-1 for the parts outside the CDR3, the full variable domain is KAGVTQTPRYLIKTRGQQVTLSCSPISGHRSVSWYQQTPGQGLQFLFEYFSETQRNKGNFPGRFSGRQFSNSRSEMNVSTLELGDSALYLCASSQPPYNEQFFGPGTRLTVL.

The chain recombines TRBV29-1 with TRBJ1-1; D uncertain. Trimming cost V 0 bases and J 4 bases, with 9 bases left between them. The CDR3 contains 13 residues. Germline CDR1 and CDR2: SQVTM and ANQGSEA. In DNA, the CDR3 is TGCAGCGTTGAAGATCCTACAGCCACTGAAGCTTTCTTT. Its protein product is CSVEDPTATEAFF.